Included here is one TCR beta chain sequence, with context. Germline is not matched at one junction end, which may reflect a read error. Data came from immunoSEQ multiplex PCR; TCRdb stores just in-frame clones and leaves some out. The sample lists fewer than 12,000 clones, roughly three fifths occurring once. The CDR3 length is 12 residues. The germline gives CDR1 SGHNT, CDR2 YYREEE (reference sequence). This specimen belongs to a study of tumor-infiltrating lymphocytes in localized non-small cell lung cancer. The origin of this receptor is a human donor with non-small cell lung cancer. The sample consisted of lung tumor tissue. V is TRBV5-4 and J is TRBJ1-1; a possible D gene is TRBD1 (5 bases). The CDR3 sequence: CASSLEAGPPSF. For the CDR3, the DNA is TGTGCCAGCAGCTTGGAGGCGGGACCACCCTCCTTT.